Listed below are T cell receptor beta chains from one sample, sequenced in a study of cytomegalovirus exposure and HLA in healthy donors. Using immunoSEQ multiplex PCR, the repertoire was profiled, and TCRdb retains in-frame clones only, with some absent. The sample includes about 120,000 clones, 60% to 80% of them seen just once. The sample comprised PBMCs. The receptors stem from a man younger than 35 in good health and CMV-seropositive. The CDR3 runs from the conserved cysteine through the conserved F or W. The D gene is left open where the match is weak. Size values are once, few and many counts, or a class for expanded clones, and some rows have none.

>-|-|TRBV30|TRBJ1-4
CAWISRGGGKLFF
TGTGCCTGGATATCCAGAGGTGGAGGAAAACTGTTTTTT
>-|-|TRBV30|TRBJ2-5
CAYESENQETQYF
TGTGCCTACGAATCGGAGAATCAAGAGACCCAGTACTTC
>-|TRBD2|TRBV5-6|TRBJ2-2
CASSRILAGGRNTGELFF
TGTGCCAGCAGCAGGATACTAGCGGGGGGACGGAACACCGGGGAGCTGTTTTTT
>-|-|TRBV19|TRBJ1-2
CASSPRDGEGRGYTF
TGTGCCAGTAGTCCGCGGGACGGGGAAGGCCGCGGCTACACCTTC
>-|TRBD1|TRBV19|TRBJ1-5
CASSSGQGVGQPQHF
TGTGCCAGTAGTTCGGGACAGGGGGTCGGTCAGCCCCAGCATTTT
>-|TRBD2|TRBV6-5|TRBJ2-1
CASTYGGAHNEQFF
TGTGCCAGCACCTACGGGGGGGCCCACAATGAGCAGTTCTTC
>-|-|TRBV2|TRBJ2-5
CASYVPGGQETQYF
TGTGCCAGCTACGTCCCCGGGGGCCAAGAGACCCAGTACTTC
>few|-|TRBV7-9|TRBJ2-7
CASSLGSGEQYF
TGTGCCAGCAGCTTAGGATCCGGCGAGCAGTACTTC
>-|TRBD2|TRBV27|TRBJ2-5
CAIKSGGPSETQYF
TGTGCCATCAAGAGCGGGGGGCCTTCAGAGACCCAGTACTTC
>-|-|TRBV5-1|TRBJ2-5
CASSLAQGPETQYF
TGCGCCAGCAGCTTGGCCCAGGGGCCAGAGACCCAGTACTTC
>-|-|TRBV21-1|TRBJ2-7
CASHSEQYF
TGTGCCAGCCATAGCGAGCAGTACTTC
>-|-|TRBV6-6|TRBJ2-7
CASSYGDTGEQYF
TGTGCCAGCAGTTATGGGGACACTGGCGAGCAGTACTTC
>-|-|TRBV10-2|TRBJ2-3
CASTEDLLPDTQYF
TGCGCCAGCACCGAGGACTTATTGCCAGATACGCAGTATTTT
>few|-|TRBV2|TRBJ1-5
CASARTENNQPQHF
TGTGCCAGCGCCCGGACAGAGAATAATCAGCCCCAGCATTTT
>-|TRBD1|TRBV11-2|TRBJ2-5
CASSLGSGTGVAETQYF
TGTGCCAGCAGCTTGGGCTCCGGGACAGGGGTCGCCGAGACCCAGTACTTC
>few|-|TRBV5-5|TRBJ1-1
CASSFVGEGTEAFF
TGTGCCAGCAGCTTCGTCGGGGAGGGCACTGAAGCTTTCTTT
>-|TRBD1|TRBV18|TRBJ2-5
CASSSQGAETQYF
TGTGCCAGCTCGTCCCAGGGGGCTGAGACCCAGTACTTC
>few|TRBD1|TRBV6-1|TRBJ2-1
CASSEFSGGVNEQFF
TGTGCCAGCAGTGAATTCTCAGGGGGCGTAAATGAGCAGTTCTTC
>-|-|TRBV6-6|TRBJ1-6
CASRDNNSPLHF
TGTGCCAGCAGGGACAATAATTCACCCCTCCACTTT
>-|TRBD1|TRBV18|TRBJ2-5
CASSPGQGETQYF
TGTGCCAGCTCACCAGGACAGGGAGAGACCCAGTACTTC
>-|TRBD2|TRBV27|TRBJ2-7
CASSPDSGGTYEQYF
TGTGCCAGCAGTCCTGATAGCGGGGGGACTTACGAGCAGTACTTC
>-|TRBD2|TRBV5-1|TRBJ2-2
CASSFSGGTGELFF
TGCGCCAGCAGCTTTAGCGGGGGGACCGGGGAGCTGTTTTTT
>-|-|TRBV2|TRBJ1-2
CASSGFAGDIHGYTF
TGTGCCAGCAGTGGTTTCGCAGGGGATATTCATGGCTACACCTTC
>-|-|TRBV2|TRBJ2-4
CASSEIAFRGVKNIQYF
TGTGCCAGCAGTGAGATTGCCTTCCGGGGAGTCAAAAACATTCAGTACTTC
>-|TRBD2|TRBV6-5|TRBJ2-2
CASRRAGGITGELFF
TGTGCCAGCAGAAGAGCGGGGGGGATCACCGGGGAGCTGTTTTTT
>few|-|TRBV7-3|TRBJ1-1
CASSLGGEGNTEAFF
TGTGCCAGCAGCTTAGGAGGGGAGGGGAACACTGAAGCTTTCTTT
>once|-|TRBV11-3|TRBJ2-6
CASSLGGSGANVLTF
TGTGCCAGCAGCTTAGGAGGATCTGGGGCCAACGTCCTAACTTTC
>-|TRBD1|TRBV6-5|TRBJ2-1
CASRQGPREQFF
TGTGCCAGCCGACAGGGTCCCCGAGAGCAGTTCTTC
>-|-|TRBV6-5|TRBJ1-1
CASSRGAKNTEAFF
TGTGCCAGCAGTCGGGGGGCGAAAAACACTGAAGCTTTCTTT
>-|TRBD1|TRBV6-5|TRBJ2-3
CASSYSGQGVGDTQYF
TGTGCCAGCAGTTACTCCGGACAGGGGGTTGGAGATACGCAGTATTTT
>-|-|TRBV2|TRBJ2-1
CASRDRVVYNEQFF
TGTGCCAGCAGGGACAGAGTAGTCTACAATGAGCAGTTCTTC
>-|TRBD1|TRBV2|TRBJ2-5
CASPKTGADNQETQYF
TGTGCCAGCCCAAAAACAGGGGCTGACAATCAAGAGACCCAGTACTTC
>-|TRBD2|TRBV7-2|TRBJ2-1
CASSPSSSGSYNEQFF
TGTGCCAGCAGCCCCTCTTCTAGCGGGTCCTACAATGAGCAGTTCTTC
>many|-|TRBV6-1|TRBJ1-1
CASAVEDGYTEAFF
TGTGCCAGCGCGGTGGAGGATGGGTACACTGAAGCTTTCTTT
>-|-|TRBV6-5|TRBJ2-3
CASSGPPAQYF
TGTGCCAGCAGTGGGCCCCCCGCGCAGTATTTT
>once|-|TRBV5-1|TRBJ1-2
CASSSAGYGYTF
TGCGCCAGCAGCTCGGCAGGGTATGGCTACACCTTC
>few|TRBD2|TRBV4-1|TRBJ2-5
CASSQDQGVEGRAQYF
TGCGCCAGCAGCCAAGATCAAGGTGTGGAGGGGAGGGCCCAGTACTTC
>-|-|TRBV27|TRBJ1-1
CASKGVGDTEAFF
TGTGCCAGTAAAGGGGTTGGGGACACTGAAGCTTTCTTT
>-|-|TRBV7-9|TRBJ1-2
CASSLGLGYTF
TGTGCCAGCAGCTTAGGTCTTGGCTACACCTTC
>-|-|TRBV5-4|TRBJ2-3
CASSLRTTSTDTQYF
TGTGCCAGCAGCTTGCGGACTACGAGCACAGATACGCAGTATTTT
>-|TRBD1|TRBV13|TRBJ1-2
CASSSRTGLLGYTF
TGTGCCAGCAGCTCAAGGACAGGGCTTTTAGGCTACACCTTC
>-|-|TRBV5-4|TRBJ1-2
CASSWGVSGQNPMGYTF
TGTGCCAGCAGCTGGGGGGTTTCTGGCCAGAACCCTATGGGCTACACCTTC
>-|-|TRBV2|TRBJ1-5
CASSAGETVGDQPQHF
TGTGCCAGCAGTGCCGGTGAGACGGTGGGAGATCAGCCCCAGCATTTT
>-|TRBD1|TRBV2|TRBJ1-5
CASADRGGQPQHF
TGTGCCAGCGCAGACAGGGGAGGTCAGCCCCAGCATTTT
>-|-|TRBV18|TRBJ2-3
CASSPGDTQYF
TGTGCCAGCTCACCCGGGGATACGCAGTATTTT
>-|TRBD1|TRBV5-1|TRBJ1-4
CASSLGQGNEKLFF
TGCGCCAGCAGCTTGGGACAGGGTAATGAAAAACTGTTTTTT
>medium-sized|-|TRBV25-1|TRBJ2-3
CASSESSGALTDTQYF
TGTGCCAGCAGTGAATCTTCAGGGGCTCTAACAGATACGCAGTATTTT
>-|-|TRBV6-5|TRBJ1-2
CASRRVDPLYGYTF
TGTGCCAGCAGGAGGGTCGATCCCCTCTATGGCTACACCTTC
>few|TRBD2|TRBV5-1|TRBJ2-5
CASSLGLAGGYETQYF
TGCGCCAGCAGCTTGGGGCTAGCGGGGGGTTATGAGACCCAGTACTTC
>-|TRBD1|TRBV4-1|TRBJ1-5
CASSQAGQGDQPQHF
TGCGCCAGCAGCCAAGCGGGACAGGGTGATCAGCCCCAGCATTTT
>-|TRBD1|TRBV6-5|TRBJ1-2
CASRKRGQGNYGYPF
TGTGCCAGCAGGAAAAGGGGACAGGGGAACTATGGCTACCCCTTC
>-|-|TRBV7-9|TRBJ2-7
CASSQRGAYEQYF
TGTGCCAGCAGCCAGCGCGGAGCCTACGAGCAGTACTTC
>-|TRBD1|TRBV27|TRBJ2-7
CASSLRDRPTYEQYF
TGTGCCAGCAGTTTACGGGACAGGCCCACCTACGAGCAGTACTTC
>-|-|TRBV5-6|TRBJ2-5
CASSLTSGPSFQYF
TGTGCCAGCAGCTTGACCTCGGGCCCTAGCTTCCAGTACTTC
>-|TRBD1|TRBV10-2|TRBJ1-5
CASGGTGVSPLHF
TGCGCCAGCGGGGGGACAGGGGTTTCCCCGCTTCATTTT
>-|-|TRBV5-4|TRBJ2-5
CASSSNVQGFLETQYF
TGTGCCAGCAGCTCCAATGTGCAGGGGTTTTTAGAGACCCAGTACTTC
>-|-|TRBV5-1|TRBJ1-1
CASSLGHMNTEAFF
TGCGCCAGCAGCTTGGGACACATGAACACTGAAGCTTTCTTT
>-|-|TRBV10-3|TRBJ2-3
CADQGPAPTQYF
TGTGCCGACCAGGGCCCCGCACCTACGCAGTATTTT
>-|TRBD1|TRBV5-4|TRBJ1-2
CASIRMGQNYGYTF
TGTGCCAGCATCAGAATGGGACAGAACTATGGCTACACCTTC
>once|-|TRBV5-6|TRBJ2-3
CASSARGGGDTQYF
TGTGCCAGCAGCGCGAGAGGCGGTGGAGATACGCAGTATTTT